This TCR beta chain was captured by sequencing in a study of control samples from healthy donors and cancer patients. This CDR3 comprises 14 residues. Germline values: CDR1 SGDLS, CDR2 YYNGEE. Trimming shortened V by 0 bases and J by 1 base, and 8 bases separated the two germline ends. Only in-frame clones appear in the TCRdb table, and some are missing; sequencing was by immunoSEQ multiplex PCR. This repertoire shows 88,000 or so clones, roughly 93% found once; its top ten account for around 5%. What was sequenced was blood. V is TRBV9 and J is TRBJ2-7; D uncertain. The sequence was collected from a woman between 18 and 30 years old in good health. Here the CDR3 DNA reads TGTGCCAGCAGCGTAGATGTTGAATCCTACGAGCAGTACTTC. It specifies CASSVDVESYEQYF.